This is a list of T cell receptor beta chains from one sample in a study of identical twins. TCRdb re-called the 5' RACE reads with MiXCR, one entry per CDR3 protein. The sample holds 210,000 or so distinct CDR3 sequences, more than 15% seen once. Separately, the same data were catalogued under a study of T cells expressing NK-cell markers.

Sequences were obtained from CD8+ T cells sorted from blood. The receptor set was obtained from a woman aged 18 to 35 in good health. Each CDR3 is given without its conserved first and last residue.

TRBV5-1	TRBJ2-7	ASRKWHEQY
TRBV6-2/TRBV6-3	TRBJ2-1	ASSYAGGGYNEQF
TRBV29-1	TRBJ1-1	SPQLGTEAF
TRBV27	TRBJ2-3	ASGRPSSTDTQY
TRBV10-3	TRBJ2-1	AISGRTVGEQF
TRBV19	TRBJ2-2	ASSIPAAGLYTGELF
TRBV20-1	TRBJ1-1	SARKGDTEAF
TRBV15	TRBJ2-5	FTSRVSQRETQY
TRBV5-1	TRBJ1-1	ASSVSGTMNTEAF
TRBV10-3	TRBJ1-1	AIKMGHVNTEAF
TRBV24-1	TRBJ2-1	ATSDLNQEQF
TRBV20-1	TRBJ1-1	SARGAILNTEAF
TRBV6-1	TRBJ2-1	ASSELNTSPYNEQF
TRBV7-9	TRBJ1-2	ASSYPGQAYGYT
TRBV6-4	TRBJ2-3	ASSDSRGGGADTQY
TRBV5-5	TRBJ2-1	ASSPGLDDYNEQF
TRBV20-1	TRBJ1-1	SARDLVSGAEAF
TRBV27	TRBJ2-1	ASSLALGWNEQF
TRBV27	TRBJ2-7	ASSEYEQY
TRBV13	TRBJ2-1	ASSLRGGFYNEQF
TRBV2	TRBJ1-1	ASPGQRNTEAF
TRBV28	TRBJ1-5	ASSLQVSNQPQH
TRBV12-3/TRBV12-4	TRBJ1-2	ASSFWELRYGYT
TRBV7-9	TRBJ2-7	ASSRRAYEQY
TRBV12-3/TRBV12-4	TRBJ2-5	ASRPSDLPAQETQY
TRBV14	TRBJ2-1	ASSQDEGNEQF
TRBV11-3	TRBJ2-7	ASSLAGQTSYEQY
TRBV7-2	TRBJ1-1	ASSDQPPNTEAF
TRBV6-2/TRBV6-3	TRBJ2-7	ASSRDGSSYEQY
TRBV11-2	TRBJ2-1	ASSLTGRSEVRYNEQF
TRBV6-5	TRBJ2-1	ASSYASYNEQF
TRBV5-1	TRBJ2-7	ASSLMGEQY
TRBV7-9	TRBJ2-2	ASSYTTVAATGELF
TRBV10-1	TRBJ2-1	ASSEFTGGASYNEQF
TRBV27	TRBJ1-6	ASAPGLDNSPLH
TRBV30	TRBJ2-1	AWSPERNEQF
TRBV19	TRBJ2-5	ASSIGEGQETQY
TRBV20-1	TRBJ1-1	SAQGVNTEAF
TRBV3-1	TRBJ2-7	ASSHTTSYEQY
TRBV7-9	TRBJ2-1	ASSPPSGGFRDEQF
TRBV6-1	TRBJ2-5	ASWGLGETQY
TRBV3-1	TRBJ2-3	ASSQGGRGADTQY
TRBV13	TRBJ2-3	ASSFGTSGSTDTQY
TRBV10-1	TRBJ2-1	ASSESTSGGNEQF
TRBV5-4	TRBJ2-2	ASSLYLTANTGELF
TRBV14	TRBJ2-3	ASSPTGASTDTQY
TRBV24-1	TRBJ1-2	ATSPRGSNYGYT
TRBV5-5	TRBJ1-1	ASSPTGSEAF
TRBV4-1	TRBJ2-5	ASSHPVAGDQETQY